This T cell receptor beta chain derives from a study of blood T cell repertoires in COVID-19. CDR1 SQVTM and CDR2 ANQGSEA come from the germline V gene. The trim removed 6 bases at V and 0 bases at J, leaving 3 bases unmatched. CDR3 length equals 13 residues. This table comes from immunoSEQ multiplex PCR, and its TCRdb copy is limited to in-frame clones, with some not included. This sample has fewer than 250,000 clones, with approximately 83% found just once. Sequenced sample: PBMCs or T cells enriched from blood (not recorded which). The V and J genes are TRBV29-1 and TRBJ1-1; TRBD1 matches at 8 bases. The receptor was derived from a woman aged 35 to 49 who had been exposed to COVID-19. The CDR3 DNA reads as TGCAGCGTGGGGGACAGGATGAACACTGAAGCTTTCTTT. Translating gives CSVGDRMNTEAFF.